The source of this TCR beta chain is a study of shared clonotypes between healthy human individuals. General study points: Clonotype sharing among the donors was expected to vary with sequencing depth.

The length of the CDR3 is 13 residues. The V gene's germline CDR1 is GTSNPN and CDR2 SVGIG (reference sequence). Trimming shortened V by 5 bases and J by 5 bases, and 15 bases separated the two germline ends. Execution of the assay was at deep level. Using immunoSEQ multiplex PCR, the repertoire was profiled, and TCRdb retains in-frame clones only, with some absent. The repertoire holds fewer than 550,000 clones, with about three quarters as singletons. Within Nashville, Tennessee resided all donors, each a Caucasian adult. Worth noting for this clone: Antigen: not known.

This clonotype was obtained from a woman aged 40 to 50 in good health. Some clones in this sample may be carry-over from other donors' samples. The material sequenced was PBMCs. This sequence joins TRBV30 and TRBJ1-1, with D perhaps matching TRBD1 (5 bases). The CDR3: CAWARTGGTEAFF. The CDR3 DNA is TGTGCCTGGGCCAGGACTGGGGGGACTGAAGCTTTCTTT. The variable domain in full, completed from reference TRBV30 and TRBJ1-1, reads SQTIHQWPATLVQPVGSPLSLECTVEGTSNPNLYWYRQAAGRGLQLLFYSVGIGQISSEVPQNLSASRPQDRQFILSSKKLLLSDSGFYLCAWARTGGTEAFFGQGTRLTVV.